These 20 T cell receptor beta chains came from one sample sequenced in a study of Graves' ophthalmopathy and Graves' hyperthyroidism. Beta-chain TCR CDR3 regions were amplified from RNA transcripts. First-round RT-PCR with HTBI primers preceded a second-round multiplex PCR. MiXCR was run by TCRdb on the multiplex PCR reads, yielding one entry per CDR3 protein. Among some 390,000 distinct CDR3 sequences, approximately 20% were seen once, and the ten largest hold 1.6%. The sample consisted of peripheral blood. The receptors shown here come from a woman between 18 and 29 years old with Graves' ophthalmopathy.

The V gene is TRBV6-2 or TRBV6-3, the J gene TRBJ2-7, with TRBD1 as a possible D gene (6 bases). This CDR3 is built from 15 residues. Germline V lookup: CDR1 MNHEY, CDR2 SVGEGT. Trimming removed 4 bases from V and 5 bases from J, with 18 bases in between. The CDR3 loop reads CASSFRPGQGNEQYF. The CDR3 DNA reads TGTGCCAGCAGTTTCCGGCCGGGACAAGGTAACGAGCAGTACTTC.

Many counts were recorded for this clonotype. V usage is TRBV5-1 and J usage is TRBJ1-3, with 8 bases fitting TRBD1. Germline V CDR1 and CDR2: SGHRS, YFSETQ. The CDR3 loop spans 15 amino acids. V was clipped by 5 bases and J by 4 bases; unmatched bases: 8. CDR3 in amino acids: CASSPDRVTGNTIYF. For the CDR3, the DNA is TGCGCCAGCAGTCCGGACAGGGTCACAGGAAACACCATATATTTT.

This clonotype was detected many times. The rearrangement links TRBV2 to TRBJ2-7; 7 bases are a match to TRBD1. The CDR3 runs 13 residues. V shed 4 bases, J shed 4 bases, and the junction held 4 bases outside the gene matches. Germline CDR1 SNHLY, CDR2 FYNNEI. CDR3 region: CASSVDRDYEQYF. DNA of the CDR3: TGTGCCAGCAGTGTAGACAGGGATTACGAGCAGTACTTC.

This clonotype was seen many times. Germline is not matched at one junction end, which may reflect a read error. This chain joins TRBV7-7 and TRBJ2-7; D perhaps matches TRBD2 (7 bases). CDR1 SSHAT and CDR2 FNYEAQ come from the germline V gene (reference sequence). The CDR3 contains 17 residues. CDR3 loop: CASSCLKGGLGSYEQYF. The CDR3 DNA reads TGTGCTAGCAGTTGCTTGAAGGGGGGGCTTGGCTCCTACGAGCAGTACTTC.

This clonotype showed up many times. The V and J genes are TRBV12-3 or TRBV12-4 and TRBJ1-5; a weak D match, TRBD1 (5 bases). This CDR3 region has 15 residues. V was cut by 1 base and J by 1 base, with 8 bases left in between. CDR3 nucleotide sequence: TGTGCCAGCAGTTTAGGCGGGACCAGCAATCAGCCCCAGCATTTT. Translating it yields CASSLGGTSNQPQHF.

This clonotype was found many times. The chain recombines TRBV2 with TRBJ1-1, with TRBD1 as a possible D gene (6 bases). V was clipped by 6 bases and J by 2 bases, with 19 bases between them. Germline lookup yields CDR1 SNHLY and CDR2 FYNNEI. The length of the CDR3 is 16 residues. Here the CDR3 DNA reads TGTGCCAGCAGCCCCAGATTAAGGACAGTCAACACTGAAGCTTTCTTT. Its protein is CASSPRLRTVNTEAFF.

There are many counts of this clonotype. The J gene is TRBJ2-5, the V gene TRBV6-5, with a tentative D call TRBD1 (6 bases). The CDR3 is made up of 14 amino acids. V was clipped by 0 bases and J by 2 bases, with 7 bases between them. Per the germline V gene, CDR1 is MNHEY and CDR2 is SVGAGI. The CDR3 nucleotides read TGTGCCAGCAGTTACTCGGGGGCTCAAGAGACCCAGTACTTC. Amino acid sequence: CASSYSGAQETQYF.

The chain recombines TRBV15 with TRBJ2-5; D remains ambiguous. CDR1 and CDR2 from the germline V gene are LNHNV and YYDKDF (reference sequence). The CDR3 length is 15 residues. Trimming stripped 0 bases from V and 2 bases from J, with 10 bases between. The CDR3 sequence is CATSRELGSQETQYF. The CDR3 DNA follows: TGTGCCACCAGCAGAGAGTTAGGCAGTCAAGAGACCCAGTACTTC.

This clonotype was recorded at least ten times. The rearrangement joins TRBV7-2 to TRBJ1-5, with 7 bases lining up with TRBD1. CDR1 and CDR2 from the germline V gene are SGHTA and FQGNSA. The CDR3 totals 15 residues. V gave up 1 base and J gave up 5 bases; unmatched junction bases: 5. In DNA, the CDR3 is TGTGCCAGCAGCTTAGGACAGGGTTGGGATCAGCCCCAGCATTTT. Translating gives CASSLGQGWDQPQHF.

CDR3 region: CAIRQGYGYTF. The CDR3 DNA is TGTGCCATCCGGCAAGGGTATGGCTACACCTTC. The rearrangement uses TRBV12-3 or TRBV12-4 and TRBJ1-2; D unclear. This CDR3 contains 11 residues. V was pared by 10 bases and J by 5 bases, with 11 bases between.

This clonotype was counted at least ten times. This rearrangement joins TRBV12-3 or TRBV12-4 to TRBJ1-5; tentative D call: TRBD1 (5 bases). Trimming shortened V by 4 bases and J by 2 bases, and 12 bases separated the two germline ends. The length of the CDR3 is 15 residues. The chain's CDR3 is CASSSPSQGNQPQHF. In DNA form, the CDR3 reads TGTGCCAGCAGTTCCCCCTCACAGGGCAATCAGCCCCAGCATTTT.

This chain links TRBV7-2 with TRBJ2-5; D remains unclear. CDR1 is SGHTA and CDR2 is FQGNSA in the germline V gene. The CDR3 extends over 13 amino acids. Trimming took 3 bases from V and 7 from J, leaving 12 bases between them. The CDR3, as DNA: TGTGCCAGCAGCTTTGCAGAAGTGGGGACCCAGTACTTC. It encodes CASSFAEVGTQYF.

This clonotype was seen at least ten times. The J gene is TRBJ2-7, the V gene TRBV28; no clear D gene. The germline CDR1 and CDR2 sequences are MDHEN and SYDVKM. V gave up 6 bases and J gave up 1 base, with 13 bases separating them. The CDR3 has 14 residues. The CDR3 coding sequence is TGTGCCAGCAGCCGGATAGTGCTTTCCTACGAGCAGTACTTC. It specifies CASSRIVLSYEQYF.

This clonotype was detected ten times or more. This sequence joins TRBV7-3 and TRBJ2-2, with a tentative D call TRBD2 (6 bases). V was cut by 0 bases and J by 4 bases, with 6 bases left in between. Looked up from germline, CDR1 is SGHTA and CDR2 is FQGTGA. The CDR3 is made up of 14 amino acids. CDR3 in DNA: TGTGCCAGCAGCTTAACGCGGGGCACCGGGGAGCTGTTTTTT. This codes for CASSLTRGTGELFF.

This clonotype was detected ten times or more. This may come from a read error, since a much larger clone is one base off. This chain connects TRBV29-1 to TRBJ1-1, with a possible D match to TRBD1 (5 bases). V dropped 4 bases and J dropped 3 bases, with 12 bases sitting between them. CDR3 size: 13 residues. Germline assignment: CDR1 SQVTM and CDR2 ANQGSEA. The CDR3 is CSVGVGPDTEAFF. CDR3 DNA sequence: TGCAGCGTTGGTGTGGGGCCAGACACTGAAGCTTTCTTT.

Many counts were recorded for this clonotype. The gene calls are TRBV12-3 or TRBV12-4 and TRBJ2-2; D is ambiguous. Trimming shortened V by 7 bases and J by 9 bases, and 18 bases separated the two germline ends. The CDR3 runs 14 residues. The CDR3 loop is CASTKSRVGRELFF. The CDR3 bases are TGTGCCAGCACTAAAAGCCGCGTAGGTAGGGAGCTGTTTTTT.

This clonotype occurred many times. The chain couples TRBV7-2 to TRBJ2-5, with TRBD2 matching 8 bases. This CDR3 comprises 12 residues. The germline gives CDR1 SGHTA, CDR2 FQGNSA. V lost 6 bases and J lost 4; bases outside the gene matches: 1. This CDR3 is CASSRGGETQYF. The CDR3 DNA is TGTGCCAGCAGTCGGGGGGGAGAGACCCAGTACTTC.

At least ten counts were recorded for this clonotype. The chain employs TRBV7-9 and TRBJ2-5, with 10 bases lining up with TRBD2. The CDR3 runs 16 residues. The germline V gene has CDR1 SEHNR and CDR2 FQNEAQ (reference sequence). With 1 base clipped from V and 3 bases from J, the junction kept 5 bases outside the gene matches. CDR3 in amino acids: CASSLVASGSKETQYF. The DNA of the CDR3 is TGTGCCAGCAGCTTAGTGGCTAGCGGGAGTAAAGAGACCCAGTACTTC.

This clonotype turned up a few times. This chain's CDR3 is CASIPGQALNTGELFF. The CDR3 DNA reads TGCGCCAGCATACCGGGACAGGCGCTTAACACCGGGGAGCTGTTTTTT. This sequence joins TRBV5-1 and TRBJ2-2, with 8 nucleotides matching TRBD1. CDR3 size: 16 residues. J was trimmed by 2 bases and V by 6 bases; bases with no gene match: 9. CDR1 is SGHRS and CDR2 is YFSETQ in the germline V gene.

The rearrangement joins TRBV5-1 to TRBJ1-1; D ambiguous. Trimming cost V 2 bases and J 2 bases, with 16 bases left between them. This CDR3 is built from 16 residues. CDR1 SGHRS and CDR2 YFSETQ come from the germline V gene. CDR3 sequence: CASSFQRTLVNTEAFF. For the CDR3, the DNA is TGCGCCAGCAGCTTCCAACGGACGCTGGTAAACACTGAAGCTTTCTTT.